These 8 T cell receptor beta chains were all obtained from the same sample, sequenced in a study of graft-versus-host responses after intestinal transplantation. This table comes from immunoSEQ multiplex PCR, and its TCRdb copy is limited to in-frame clones, with some not included. The sample has approximately 120,000 clones; roughly 92% are singletons. No antigens are known for them. The sample was unstimulated CD4+ T cells sorted from spleen or lymph node cells, taken before intestinal transplant. Receptors originate from a human donor who received an intestinal transplant.

This chain uses TRBV30 with TRBJ2-3; 7 positions match TRBD2. This CDR3 region has 16 residues. The V gene end was trimmed by 2 bases and the J gene end by 2 bases; junction bases not matched to a gene: 10. In germline, CDR1 is GTSNPN, CDR2 SVGIG (reference sequence). The CDR3 loop is CAWSPLLAGDTDTQYF. The CDR3 DNA is TGTGCCTGGAGTCCCCTATTAGCGGGCGACACAGATACGCAGTATTTT. Together with reference TRBV30 and TRBJ2-3, the CDR3 gives the full variable domain: SQTIHQWPATLVQPVGSPLSLECTVEGTSNPNLYWYRQAAGRGLQLLFYSVGIGQISSEVPQNLSASRPQDRQFILSSKKLLLSDSGFYLCAWSPLLAGDTDTQYFGPGTRLTVL.

V and J are TRBV5-1 and TRBJ1-4; tentatively, D is TRBD1 (5 bases). The CDR3 runs to 15 residues. V was cut by 5 bases and J by 0 bases, with 11 bases left in between. CDR1 and CDR2 from the germline V gene are SGHRS and YFSETQ. The CDR3 here is CASRPGLPTNEKLFF. CDR3 bases: TGCGCCAGCAGGCCGGGACTCCCAACTAATGAAAAACTGTTTTTT.

The chain recombines TRBV5-1 with TRBJ2-2; D perhaps matches TRBD2 (7 bases). Trimming took off 2 bases at V and 0 bases at J, with 17 bases between the two ends. Germline-derived CDR1 and CDR2 are SGHRS and YFSETQ. The CDR3 has 18 residues. The CDR3 DNA reads as TGCGCCAGCAGCTTAGTTTTTGGGGGGGCCGCGAACACCGGGGAGCTGTTTTTT. This sequence encodes CASSLVFGGAANTGELFF.

CDR3 in amino acids: CASSPRGTSYEQYF. The CDR3 DNA follows: TGTGCCAGCAGCCCCCGGGGGACCTCCTACGAGCAGTACTTC. The V gene is TRBV4-2, the J gene TRBJ2-7; D is perhaps TRBD2 (6 bases). Germline CDR1 reads LGHNA; CDR2 reads YNFKEQ. The CDR3 totals 14 residues. Deletions cut 4 bases from V and 0 bases from J, with 10 bases between.

The rearrangement joins TRBV7-2 to TRBJ2-5; possible D gene TRBD1, 5 bases. Germline V gene lookup returns CDR1 SGHTA and CDR2 FQGNSA. The CDR3 extends over 14 amino acids. V was clipped by 0 bases and J by 5 bases, with 10 bases between them. This CDR3 reads CASSLAFGHETQYF. The CDR3, as DNA: TGTGCCAGCAGCTTAGCTTTTGGACACGAGACCCAGTACTTC.

This rearrangement joins TRBV10-1 to TRBJ2-5; a weak D match, TRBD1 (5 bases). The CDR3 length is 15 residues. Germline lookup yields CDR1 WNHNN and CDR2 SYGVQD (reference sequence). The V gene lost 1 base and the J gene lost 3 bases, with 12 bases spanning the gap. In DNA form, the CDR3 reads TGCGCCAGCAGTGAGTTGGGGCTTGGGAAAGAGACCCAGTACTTC. Translating gives CASSELGLGKETQYF.

V is TRBV2 and J is TRBJ1-5, with D possibly TRBD1 on 5 matching bases. V dropped 2 bases and J dropped 0 bases, with 11 bases sitting between them. The CDR3 runs to 16 residues. Germline V gives CDR1 SNHLY, CDR2 FYNNEI. CDR3 protein: CASSEPGGYSNQPQHF. CDR3 DNA sequence: TGTGCCAGCAGTGAACCTGGGGGGTATAGCAATCAGCCCCAGCATTTT.

This clone was seen once. V gene TRBV5-5 combines with J gene TRBJ2-7, with TRBD1 matching over 9 bases. This CDR3 has 15 residues. In germline, CDR1 is SGHKS, CDR2 YYEKEE (reference sequence). V shed 4 bases, J shed 2 bases, and the junction held 7 bases outside the gene matches. DNA of the CDR3: TGTGCCAGCAGCCTGAGGACAGGGGTCCCCTACGAGCAGTACTTC. Translating it yields CASSLRTGVPYEQYF.